Sequencing of this T cell receptor beta chain was carried out in a study of blood T cells in healthy people across ages. The donors, all healthy, were Caucasians living in Russia, aged roughly 6 to 100. Alongside a J-beta primer mix, a sample-barcoded 5' primer served in a second PCR lasting about 7 to 11 cycles. TCRdb re-derived calls from the 5' RACE reads in MiXCR, one entry per CDR3 protein. This sample has approximately 1.5 million distinct CDR3 sequences, with 42% found just once. With regard to this clonotype: Its target is not known.

The germline CDR1 and CDR2 sequences are DFQATT and SNEGSKA (reference sequence). V was clipped by 1 base and J by 2 bases, with 18 bases between them. This CDR3 is 16 amino acids long. Study-level results: Donors of long life had a larger count of naive CD4+ cells and greater diversity than aged donors. Changes in expanded clonotypes were possibly confounded, as the CMV status of donors was unknown.

The sequence derives from a woman between 18 and 30 years old in good health. This chain joins TRBV20-1 and TRBJ2-7; no reliable D call. The sequenced sample consisted of blood. The CDR3 protein is CSARAPRGSLPYEQYF. The CDR3 DNA sequence: TGCAGTGCTAGAGCACCACGAGGTAGCCTACCCTACGAGCAGTACTTC.